The present T cell receptor beta chain was sequenced within a study of PD-L1 blockade in urothelial cancer. The sample's time point: pretreatment peripheral blood. Repertoires were generated with immunoSEQ multiplex PCR, while TCRdb's copy carries only in-frame clones and drops some. This sample has 60,000 to 75,000 clones; around 87% occur once, and the top ten carry 15%. This CDR3 spans 13 amino acids. Germline CDR1 and CDR2: MGHRA and YSYEKL. The V and J ends lost 4 bases and 7 bases respectively, with 11 bases between them. The receptor was isolated from a man between 60 and 70 years old with urothelial cancer. The chain couples TRBV4-1 to TRBJ1-5; D may be TRBD1 (6 bases). The material sequenced was PBMCs, taken around atezolizumab (anti-PD-L1) treatment. In DNA, the CDR3 is TGCGCCAGCAGCCCCGGACAGAGACAGCCCCAGCATTTT. Translation: CASSPGQRQPQHF.